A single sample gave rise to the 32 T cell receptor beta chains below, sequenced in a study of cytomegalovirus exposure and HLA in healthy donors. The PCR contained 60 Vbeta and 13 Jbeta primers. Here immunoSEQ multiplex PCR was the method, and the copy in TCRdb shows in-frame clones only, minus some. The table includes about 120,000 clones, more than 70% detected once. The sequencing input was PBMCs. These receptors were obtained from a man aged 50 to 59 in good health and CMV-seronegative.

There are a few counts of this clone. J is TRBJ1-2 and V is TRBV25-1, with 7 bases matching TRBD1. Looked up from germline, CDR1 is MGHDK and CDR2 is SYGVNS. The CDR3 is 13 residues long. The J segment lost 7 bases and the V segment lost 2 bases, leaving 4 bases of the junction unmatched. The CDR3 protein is CASSEGTVGGYTF. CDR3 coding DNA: TGTGCCAGCAGTGAAGGGACAGTTGGTGGCTACACCTTC.

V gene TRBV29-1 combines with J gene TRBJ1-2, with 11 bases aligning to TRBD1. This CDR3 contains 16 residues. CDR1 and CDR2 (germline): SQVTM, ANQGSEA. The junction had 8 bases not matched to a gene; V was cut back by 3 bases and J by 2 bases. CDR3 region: CSVEPDRGRLNYGYTF. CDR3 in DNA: TGCAGCGTTGAGCCGGACAGGGGGCGGCTCAACTATGGCTACACCTTC. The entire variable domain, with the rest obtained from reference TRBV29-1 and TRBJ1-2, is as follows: SAVISQKPSRDICQRGTSLTIQCQVDSQVTMMFWYRQQPGQSLTLIATANQGSEATYESGFVIDKFPISRPNLTFSTLTVSNMSPEDSSIYLCSVEPDRGRLNYGYTFGSGTRLTVV.

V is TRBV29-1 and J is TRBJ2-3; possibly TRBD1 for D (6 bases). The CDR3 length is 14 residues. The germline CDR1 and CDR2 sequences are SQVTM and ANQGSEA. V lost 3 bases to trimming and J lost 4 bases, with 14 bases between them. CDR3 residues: CSVDRAGVADTQYF. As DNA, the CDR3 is TGCAGCGTTGATAGAGCAGGGGTCGCAGATACGCAGTATTTT.

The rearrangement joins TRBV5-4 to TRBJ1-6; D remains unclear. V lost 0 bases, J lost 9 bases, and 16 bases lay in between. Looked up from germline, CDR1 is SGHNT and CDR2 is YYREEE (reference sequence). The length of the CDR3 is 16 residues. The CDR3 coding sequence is TGTGCCAGCAGCTTGGGTCGCCCCCTCGGGTCTTCACCCCTCCACTTT. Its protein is CASSLGRPLGSSPLHF.

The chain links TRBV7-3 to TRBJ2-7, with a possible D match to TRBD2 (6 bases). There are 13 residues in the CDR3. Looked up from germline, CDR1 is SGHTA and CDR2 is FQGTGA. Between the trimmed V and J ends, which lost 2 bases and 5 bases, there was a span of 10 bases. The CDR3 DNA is TGTGCCAGCAGCTTACGTCCGGGGGACGAGCAGTACTTC. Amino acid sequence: CASSLRPGDEQYF.

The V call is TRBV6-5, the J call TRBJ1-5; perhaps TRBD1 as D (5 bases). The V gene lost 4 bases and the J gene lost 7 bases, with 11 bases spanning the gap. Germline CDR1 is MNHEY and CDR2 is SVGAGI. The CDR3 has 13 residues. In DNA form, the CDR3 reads TGTGCCAGCAGTTCAGACAGAACGCAGCCCCAGCATTTT. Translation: CASSSDRTQPQHF.

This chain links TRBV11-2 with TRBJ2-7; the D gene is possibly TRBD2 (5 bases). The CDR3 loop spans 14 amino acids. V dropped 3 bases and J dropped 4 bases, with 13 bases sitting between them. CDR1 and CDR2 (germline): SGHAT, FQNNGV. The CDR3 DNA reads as TGTGCCAGCAGCTTTTCCCGGTCGGGGTACGAGCAGTACTTC. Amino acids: CASSFSRSGYEQYF.

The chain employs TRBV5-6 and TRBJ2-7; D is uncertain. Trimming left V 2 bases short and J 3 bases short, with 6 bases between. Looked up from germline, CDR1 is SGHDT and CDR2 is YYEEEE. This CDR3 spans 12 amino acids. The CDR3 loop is CASSLQFYEQYF. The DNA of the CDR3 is TGTGCCAGCAGCTTACAGTTCTACGAGCAGTACTTC.

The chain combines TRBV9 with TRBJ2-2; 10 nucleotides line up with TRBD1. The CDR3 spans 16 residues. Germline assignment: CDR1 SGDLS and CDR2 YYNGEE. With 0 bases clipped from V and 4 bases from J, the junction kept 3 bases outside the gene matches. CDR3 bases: TGTGCCAGCAGCGTAGTGACAGGGGGCCGCACCGGGGAGCTGTTTTTT. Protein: CASSVVTGGRTGELFF.

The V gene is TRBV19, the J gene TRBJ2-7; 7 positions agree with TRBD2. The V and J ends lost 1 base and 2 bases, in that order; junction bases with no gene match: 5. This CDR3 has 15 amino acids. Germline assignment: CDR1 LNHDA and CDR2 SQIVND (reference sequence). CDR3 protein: CASSIAAGAAYEQYF. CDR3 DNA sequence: TGTGCCAGTAGTATAGCGGCGGGAGCCGCCTACGAGCAGTACTTC. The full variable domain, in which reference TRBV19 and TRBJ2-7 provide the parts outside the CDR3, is DGGITQSPKYLFRKEGQNVTLSCEQNLNHDAMYWYRQDPGQGLRLIYYSQIVNDFQKGDIAEGYSVSREKKESFPLTVTSAQKNPTAFYLCASSIAAGAAYEQYFGPGTRLTVT.

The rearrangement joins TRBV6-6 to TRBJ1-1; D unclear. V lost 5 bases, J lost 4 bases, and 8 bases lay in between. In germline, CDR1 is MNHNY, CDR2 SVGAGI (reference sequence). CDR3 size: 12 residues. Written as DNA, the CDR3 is TGTGCCAGCAGTGGCTCGCTCACTGAAGCTTTCTTT. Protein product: CASSGSLTEAFF.

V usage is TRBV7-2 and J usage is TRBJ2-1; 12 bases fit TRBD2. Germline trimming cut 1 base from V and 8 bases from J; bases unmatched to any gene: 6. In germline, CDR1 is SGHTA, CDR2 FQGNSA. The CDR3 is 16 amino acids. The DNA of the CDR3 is TGTGCCAGCAGCTTAGTCGCTAGCGGGGGGGCCTATGAGCAGTTCTTC. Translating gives CASSLVASGGAYEQFF.

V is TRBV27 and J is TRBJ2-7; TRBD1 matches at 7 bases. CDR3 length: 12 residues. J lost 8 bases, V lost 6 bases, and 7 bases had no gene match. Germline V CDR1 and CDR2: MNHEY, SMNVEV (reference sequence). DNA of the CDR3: TGTGCCAGCAGCAGACAGGGCCGCAAGCAGTACTTC. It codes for CASSRQGRKQYF.

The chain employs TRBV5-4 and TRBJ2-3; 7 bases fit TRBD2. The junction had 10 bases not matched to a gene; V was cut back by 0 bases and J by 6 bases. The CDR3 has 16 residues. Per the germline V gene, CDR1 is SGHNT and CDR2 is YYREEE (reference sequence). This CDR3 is CASSLAGGHPGDTQYF. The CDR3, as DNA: TGTGCCAGCAGCTTGGCGGGAGGCCACCCAGGGGATACGCAGTATTTT.

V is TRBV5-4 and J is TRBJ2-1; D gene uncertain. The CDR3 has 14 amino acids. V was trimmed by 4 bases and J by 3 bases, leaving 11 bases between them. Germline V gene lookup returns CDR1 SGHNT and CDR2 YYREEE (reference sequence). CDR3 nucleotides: TGTGCCAGCAGCGTAATACAGCTCTACAATGAGCAGTTCTTC. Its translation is CASSVIQLYNEQFF.

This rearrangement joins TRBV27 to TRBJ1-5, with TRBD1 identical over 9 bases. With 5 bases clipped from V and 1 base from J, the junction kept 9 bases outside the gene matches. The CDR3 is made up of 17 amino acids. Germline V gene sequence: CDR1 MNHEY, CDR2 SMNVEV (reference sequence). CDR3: CASSQLLGQGSNQPQHF. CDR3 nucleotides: TGTGCCAGCAGTCAACTGCTCGGACAGGGGAGCAATCAGCCCCAGCATTTT.

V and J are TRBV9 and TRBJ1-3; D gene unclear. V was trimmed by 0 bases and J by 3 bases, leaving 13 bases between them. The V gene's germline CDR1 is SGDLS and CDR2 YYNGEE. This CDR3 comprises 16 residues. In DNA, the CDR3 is TGTGCCAGCAGCGTAGCTCAGGTCATAAATGGAAACACCATATATTTT. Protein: CASSVAQVINGNTIYF.

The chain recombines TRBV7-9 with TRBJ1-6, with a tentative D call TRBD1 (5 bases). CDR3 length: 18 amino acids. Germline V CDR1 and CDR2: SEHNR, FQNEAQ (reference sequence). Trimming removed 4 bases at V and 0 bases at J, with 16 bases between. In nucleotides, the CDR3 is TGTGCCAGCAGCTCGCCCTCAGGGTGGAGCTCCTATAATTCACCCCTCCACTTT. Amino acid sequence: CASSSPSGWSSYNSPLHF.

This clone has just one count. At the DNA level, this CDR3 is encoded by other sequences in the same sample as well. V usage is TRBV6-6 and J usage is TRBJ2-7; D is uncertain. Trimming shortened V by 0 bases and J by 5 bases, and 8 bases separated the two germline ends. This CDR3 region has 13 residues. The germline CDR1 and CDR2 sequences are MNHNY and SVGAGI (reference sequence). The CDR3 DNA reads TGTGCCAGCAGTTACTCACGAGGAAACGAGCAGTACTTC. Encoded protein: CASSYSRGNEQYF.

DNA for the CDR3: TGTGCCAGCAGGCTAGCGGGGGACACCGGGGAGCTGTTTTTT. Its translation: CASRLAGDTGELFF. The chain recombines TRBV7-9 with TRBJ2-2; 10 positions agree with TRBD2. This CDR3 has 14 residues. The J segment lost 3 bases and the V segment lost 6 bases, leaving 1 base of the junction unmatched. Germline V gene lookup returns CDR1 SEHNR and CDR2 FQNEAQ (reference sequence). Based on the CDR3 plus reference TRBV7-9 and TRBJ2-2, the full variable domain is DTGVSQNPRHKITKRGQNVTFRCDPISEHNRLYWYRQTLGQGPEFLTYFQNEAQLEKSRLLSDRFSAERPKGSFSTLEIQRTEQGDSAMYLCASRLAGDTGELFFGEGSRLTVL.

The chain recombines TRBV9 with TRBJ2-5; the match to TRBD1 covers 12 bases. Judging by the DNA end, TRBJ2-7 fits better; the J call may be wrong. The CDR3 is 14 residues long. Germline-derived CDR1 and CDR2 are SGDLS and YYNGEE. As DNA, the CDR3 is TGTGCCAGCAGCGACGGGACAGGGGGCGGCGAGCAGTACTTC. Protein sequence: CASSDGTGGGEQYF.

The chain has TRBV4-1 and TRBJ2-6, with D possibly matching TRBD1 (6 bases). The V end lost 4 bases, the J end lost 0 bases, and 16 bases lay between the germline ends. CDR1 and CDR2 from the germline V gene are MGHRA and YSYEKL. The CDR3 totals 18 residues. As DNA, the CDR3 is TGCGCCAGCAGCCCTGCCGGGACACCCTCCTCTGGGGCCAACGTCCTGACTTTC. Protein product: CASSPAGTPSSGANVLTF.

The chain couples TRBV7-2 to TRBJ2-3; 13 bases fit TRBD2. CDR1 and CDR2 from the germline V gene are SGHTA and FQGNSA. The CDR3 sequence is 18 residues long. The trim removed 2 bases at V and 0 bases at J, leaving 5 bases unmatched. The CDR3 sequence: CASSLRLAGGSSTDTQYF. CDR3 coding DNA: TGTGCCAGCAGCTTACGACTAGCGGGAGGATCTAGCACAGATACGCAGTATTTT.

DNA of the CDR3: TGTGCCAGCAGCATCGACGCGGGGGGTTACGAGCAGTACTTC. It encodes CASSIDAGGYEQYF. V and J are TRBV7-7 and TRBJ2-7; 8 bases map to TRBD2. This CDR3 contains 14 residues. V lost 5 bases and J lost 4; bases outside the gene matches: 7. Per the germline V gene, CDR1 is SSHAT and CDR2 is FNYEAQ (reference sequence).

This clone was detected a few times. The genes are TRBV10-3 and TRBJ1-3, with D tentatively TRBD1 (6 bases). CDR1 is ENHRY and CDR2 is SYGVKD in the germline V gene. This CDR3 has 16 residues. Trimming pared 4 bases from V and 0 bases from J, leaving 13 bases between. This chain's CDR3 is CAISATGTTSGNTIYF. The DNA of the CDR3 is TGTGCCATCAGTGCTACAGGGACTACCTCTGGAAACACCATATATTTT.

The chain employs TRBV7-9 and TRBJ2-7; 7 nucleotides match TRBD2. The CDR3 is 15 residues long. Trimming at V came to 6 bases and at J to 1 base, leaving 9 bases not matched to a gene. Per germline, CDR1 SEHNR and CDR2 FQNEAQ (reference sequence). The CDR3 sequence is CASRLGGTWSYEQYF. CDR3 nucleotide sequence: TGTGCCAGCAGGCTGGGGGGGACCTGGTCCTACGAGCAGTACTTC.

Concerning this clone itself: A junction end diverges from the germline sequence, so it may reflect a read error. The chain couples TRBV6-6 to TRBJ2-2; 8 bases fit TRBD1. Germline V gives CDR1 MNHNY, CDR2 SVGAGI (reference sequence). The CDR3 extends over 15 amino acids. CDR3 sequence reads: CASNLPTGDTGELFF. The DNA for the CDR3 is TGTGCCAGCAACCTACCGACAGGGGACACCGGTGAGCTGTTTTTT.

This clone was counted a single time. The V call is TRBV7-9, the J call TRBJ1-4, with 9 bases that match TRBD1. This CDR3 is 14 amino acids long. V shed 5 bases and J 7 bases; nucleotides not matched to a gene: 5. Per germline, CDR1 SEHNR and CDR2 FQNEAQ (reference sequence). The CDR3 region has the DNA TGTGCCAGCAGCCGGGGACAGGGTGGTGAAAAACTGTTTTTT. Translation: CASSRGQGGEKLFF.

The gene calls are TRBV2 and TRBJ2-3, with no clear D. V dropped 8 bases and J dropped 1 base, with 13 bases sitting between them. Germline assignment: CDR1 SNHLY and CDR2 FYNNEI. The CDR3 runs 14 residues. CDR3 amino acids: CASGRLLGTDTQYF. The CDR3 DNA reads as TGTGCCAGCGGCAGGCTCCTGGGCACAGATACGCAGTATTTT. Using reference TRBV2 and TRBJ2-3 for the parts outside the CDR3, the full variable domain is EPEVTQTPSHQVTQMGQEVILRCVPISNHLYFYWYRQILGQKVEFLVSFYNNEISEKSEIFDDQFSVERPDGSNFTLKIRSTKLEDSAMYFCASGRLLGTDTQYFGPGTRLTVL.

CDR3 in DNA: TGTGCCAGCAGCTGGCAGTGGGCTAGCAATCAGCCCCAGCATTTT. It translates to CASSWQWASNQPQHF. V gene TRBV5-6 combines with J gene TRBJ1-5; no clear D. CDR3 length equals 15 residues. V lost 3 bases, J lost 0 bases, and 10 bases lay in between. The germline V gene has CDR1 SGHDT and CDR2 YYEEEE.

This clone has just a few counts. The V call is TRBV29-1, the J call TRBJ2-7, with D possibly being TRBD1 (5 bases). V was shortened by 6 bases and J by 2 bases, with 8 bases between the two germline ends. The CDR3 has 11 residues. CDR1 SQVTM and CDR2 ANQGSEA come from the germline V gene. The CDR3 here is CSVGHAYEQYF. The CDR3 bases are TGCAGCGTCGGACATGCCTACGAGCAGTACTTC.

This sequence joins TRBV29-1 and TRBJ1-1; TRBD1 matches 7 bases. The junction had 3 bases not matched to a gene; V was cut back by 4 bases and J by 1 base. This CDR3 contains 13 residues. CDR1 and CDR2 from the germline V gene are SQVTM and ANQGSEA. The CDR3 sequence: CSVVGQANTEAFF. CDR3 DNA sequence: TGCAGCGTTGTAGGACAGGCGAACACTGAAGCTTTCTTT.